This entry is about one T cell receptor beta chain. This receptor's antigen is unknown. Nothing much larger sits one base from this clone, and base qualities are not available. TCRbeta CDR3 regions were amplified from genomic DNA by means of the immunoSEQ Assay, a bias-controlled multiplex PCR. On the study's bioinformatics: The number of nucleated cells in each sample was estimated by amplification of reference gene primers within the assay. Sequence reads were collapsed and filtered to measure the absolute abundance of every unique TCRbeta CDR3 rearrangement. For each sample, productive Simpson clonality was calculated by taking the square root of Simpson's diversity index across productive rearrangements. The immuneACCESS repertoire file appears here via TCRdb, limited to in-frame rearrangements. These files lack a portion of the clones; in checked studies, under half of the deficit traces to unresolved V genes, and the cause of the others is not known. The DNA was the basis for D and trimming; V, J and clone size are from that table. For this sample there are about 180,000 clones; 80% to 90% appear just once. The ten largest clones represent less than 25% of the sample.

The data derive from a study of blood T cell repertoires in COVID-19 (dated by TCRdb to the early 2020s). About the full investigation: Samples from collaborators originated in the United States, Italy and Spain and spanned both the acute and convalescent phases of COVID-19. Where HLA class I and class II types were available, the types were taken from metadata supplied by the sample provider, not from assay-based typing. The samples were drawn from two sources: the first 160 participants of the ongoing ImmuneRACE study, and about 1,300 subjects contributed by 6 global collaborators. The sample metadata nearly always contained a de-identified subject ID, COVID-19 status, age in years and sex. Subjects who had been exposed to COVID-19, were actively infected with it, or had recovered from it provided the deeply sampled blood TCRbeta repertoires that made up the dataset. A freely available public database, intended as a resource for researchers studying the immune response to SARS-CoV-2, is where the repertoires were released. The prospective study material was composed of cDNA or gDNA derived from T cells, B-cell-depleted T cells, or PBMCs.

Beyond this particular receptor, the publication reports: Clinical and demographic metadata were provided uncurated, with the amount varying by source and participant.

Whole blood was collected in K2EDTA tubes by collaborating institutions according to the institutions' own protocols. For TCRbeta analysis, collaborator samples were shipped as frozen whole blood, as isolated PBMCs, or as DNA extracted from either sample type. The CDR3 covers 15 residues, taking in both the cysteine and the phenylalanine. The DNA shown is the 45-base CDR3, in frame from base 1. Trimming costs V 5 bases and J 3 bases, and their ends lie 14 bases apart. CDR1 MDHEN and CDR2 SYDVKM are derived from the germline V gene. This chain is built from TRBV28 and TRBJ2-1, and the D gene may be TRBD1, 6 bases matching. The source is a man aged 65 to 79 with active or convalescent COVID-19. Specimen: peripheral blood. Read as DNA, the sequence is TGTGCCAGCAGTGGCCGGGACATTGTCTACAATGAGCAGTTCTTC. Translated, it gives CASSGRDIVYNEQFF.